The 15 T cell receptor beta chains given below trace back to one sample, sequenced in a study of blood T cell repertoires in COVID-19. Using immunoSEQ multiplex PCR, the repertoire was profiled, and TCRdb retains in-frame clones only, with some absent. The table has fewer than 200,000 clones, 80% to 90% seen once. Sequencing input: PBMCs or T cells enriched from blood (not recorded which). These receptors originate from a man aged 50-60 years who had recovered from COVID-19.

The gene calls are TRBV5-8 and TRBJ1-4; possibly TRBD1 for D (5 bases). This CDR3 region has 16 residues. V lost 3 bases and J lost 10, with 22 bases in between. Germline-derived CDR1 and CDR2 are SGHTS and YDEGEE. CDR3 nucleotide sequence: TGTGCCAGCAGCTCGGGCTCCCCGGCAGGGCCACCAAAACTGTTTTTT. Translated, it gives CASSSGSPAGPPKLFF.

The J gene is TRBJ2-7, the V gene TRBV11-2; perhaps TRBD1 as D (6 bases). Per germline, CDR1 SGHAT and CDR2 FQNNGV. The CDR3 runs to 14 residues. Trimming took off 5 bases at V and 2 bases at J, with 13 bases between the two ends. The CDR3 DNA reads as TGTGCCAGCAGCATCCGGGACACTACCTACGAGCAGTACTTC. It encodes CASSIRDTTYEQYF.

Regarding this clone: Other DNA sequences of this sample code for an identical CDR3. The gene calls are TRBV6-5 and TRBJ2-2, with TRBD1 as a possible D gene (6 bases). Germline-derived CDR1 and CDR2 are MNHEY and SVGAGI. Trimming took off 5 bases at V and 1 base at J, with 11 bases between the two ends. This CDR3 has 15 amino acids. The CDR3 loop is CASSKQGLNTGELFF. Here the CDR3 DNA reads TGTGCCAGCAGTAAACAGGGATTGAACACCGGGGAGCTGTTTTTT.

This chain connects TRBV24-1 to TRBJ2-7, with 8 positions matching TRBD1. Germline values: CDR1 KGHDR, CDR2 SFDVKD. J lost 7 bases, V lost 7 bases, and 8 bases had no gene match. CDR3 size: 13 residues. DNA of the CDR3: TGTGCCACCAGGACAGGGGCCTGGTGGGAGCAGTACTTC. Translation gives CATRTGAWWEQYF.

The genes are TRBV4-3 and TRBJ2-7; 7 bases align to TRBD1. With 4 bases clipped from V and 4 bases from J, the junction kept 1 base outside the gene matches. The CDR3 runs 12 residues. Germline values: CDR1 LGHNA, CDR2 YSLEER. The CDR3 nucleotides are TGCGCCAGCAGCCCAGGGGGTTACGAGCAGTACTTC. Translated, it gives CASSPGGYEQYF.

The chain combines TRBV5-1 with TRBJ2-2; TRBD1 might be the D (6 bases). Trimming left V 3 bases short and J 5 bases short, with 8 bases between. CDR3 length equals 13 residues. Germline values: CDR1 SGHRS, CDR2 YFSETQ. CDR3 in amino acids: CASSSGQTGELFF. The CDR3 bases are TGCGCCAGCAGCTCAGGACAGACCGGGGAGCTGTTTTTT.

The chain has TRBV11-3 and TRBJ2-1, with 10 bases matching TRBD1. V lost 5 bases and J lost 4; bases outside the gene matches: 5. Germline lookup yields CDR1 SGHNT and CDR2 YENEEA. CDR3 size: 15 residues. The chain's CDR3 is CASSKQDRGYNEQFF. The CDR3 DNA reads TGTGCCAGCAGCAAGCAGGACAGGGGGTACAATGAGCAGTTCTTC.

The rearrangement uses TRBV7-9 and TRBJ1-5, with 7 bases lining up with TRBD1. Germline CDR1 reads SEHNR; CDR2 reads FQNEAQ (reference sequence). J was trimmed by 5 bases and V by 4 bases; bases with no gene match: 2. This CDR3 has 13 residues. This CDR3 reads CASSSGQYQPQHF. CDR3 bases: TGTGCCAGCAGCTCGGGACAGTATCAGCCCCAGCATTTT.

The chain uses TRBV7-2 and TRBJ1-5; tentative D call: TRBD1 (5 bases). The V gene lost 1 base and the J gene lost 6 bases, with 13 bases spanning the gap. The CDR3 has 15 amino acids. CDR1 and CDR2 (germline): SGHTA, FQGNSA. DNA for the CDR3: TGTGCCAGCAGCTTAGGTTTTGGGGGGAGTCAGCCCCAGCATTTT. Protein sequence: CASSLGFGGSQPQHF.

The V and J genes are TRBV5-6 and TRBJ1-1; 8 bases agree with TRBD1. V gave up 4 bases and J gave up 7 bases; unmatched junction bases: 3. Germline assignment: CDR1 SGHDT and CDR2 YYEEEE. The CDR3 has 12 amino acids. The chain's CDR3 is CASSGTGIEAFF. CDR3 DNA sequence: TGTGCCAGCAGCGGGACAGGCATTGAAGCTTTCTTT.

The rearrangement links TRBV2 to TRBJ1-5, with TRBD1 matching over 10 bases. CDR3 length: 13 residues. Per germline, CDR1 SNHLY and CDR2 FYNNEI. V shed 7 bases, J shed 5 bases, and the junction held 2 bases outside the gene matches. This CDR3 reads CASTGQGDQPQHF. The CDR3 DNA sequence: TGTGCCAGCACCGGACAGGGGGATCAGCCCCAGCATTTT.

The chain is built from TRBV6-5 and TRBJ1-2; possible D gene TRBD1, 5 bases. V was trimmed by 6 bases and J by 4 bases, leaving 15 bases between them. CDR3 length equals 14 residues. Germline-derived CDR1 and CDR2 are MNHEY and SVGAGI. The CDR3 protein is CASSYKGYGYGYTF. The DNA for the CDR3 is TGTGCCAGCAGCTACAAGGGGTATGGCTATGGCTACACCTTC.

This clone has a single count. The rearrangement joins TRBV29-1 to TRBJ1-5, with unresolved D. V dropped 5 bases and J dropped 1 base, with 9 bases sitting between them. This CDR3 contains 13 residues. Germline V gene lookup returns CDR1 SQVTM and CDR2 ANQGSEA. The CDR3 DNA sequence: TGCAGCGTTCGTGAGGAAAGCAATCAGCCCCAGCATTTT. Translation gives CSVREESNQPQHF.

CDR3 sequence: CASSRQGDRGNTIYF. Here the CDR3 DNA reads TGTGCCAGCAGCCGTCAGGGTGATCGTGGAAACACCATATATTTT. This chain joins TRBV7-9 and TRBJ1-3, with D possibly TRBD1 on 5 matching bases. Germline lookup yields CDR1 SEHNR and CDR2 FQNEAQ (reference sequence). This CDR3 comprises 15 residues. V gave up 5 bases and J gave up 3 bases, with 14 bases separating them.

V usage is TRBV3-1 (or the pseudogene TRBV3-2) and J usage is TRBJ1-2; possible D gene TRBD1, 5 bases. The CDR3 runs to 13 residues. Germline lookup yields CDR1 LGHDT and CDR2 YNNKEL (reference sequence). The V and J ends lost 4 bases and 8 bases respectively, with 14 bases between them. The CDR3 nucleotides are TGTGCCAGCAGCCCCCAAGGGGTTTGGGGCTACACCTTC. Protein: CASSPQGVWGYTF.